This T cell receptor beta chain was captured in a study of identical twins. Trimming pared 6 bases from V and 6 bases from J, leaving 14 bases between. The CDR3 is 14 amino acids. This clonotype was recorded a few times. TCRdb fed the 5' RACE reads into MiXCR, producing one record per CDR3 protein. The data show roughly 770,000 distinct CDR3 sequences, 15% to 20% seen once. These data were likewise used in another study, on T cells expressing NK-cell markers.

The rearrangement links TRBV12-3 or TRBV12-4 to TRBJ2-2; unclear D gene. This TCR was sampled from a woman between 18 and 29 years old in good health. Sequenced: PBMCs. The CDR3 DNA sequence: TGTGCCAGCAGCTACCCTCAACGGGCCGGGGAGCTGTTTTTT. It encodes CASSYPQRAGELFF.